This T cell receptor beta chain was sequenced for a study of shared clonotypes between healthy human individuals. Donors, without exception, were Caucasian adults residing in Nashville, Tennessee. Genomic DNA for unsorted samples was obtained from around 97 million PBMCs. The assay was immunoSEQ multiplex PCR, and TCRdb's table has in-frame clones only and misses some. Here the sample spans fewer than 600,000 clones, roughly 78% being singletons. The germline V gene has CDR1 SGHVS and CDR2 FQNEAQ. The CDR3 is 16 residues long. Deletions cut 2 bases from V and 1 base from J, with 12 bases between. Sequencing input: PBMCs. The chain couples TRBV7-8 to TRBJ1-5; D is possibly TRBD1 (6 bases). The clonotype comes from a woman aged 40 to 55 in good health. Some clones in this sample may be carry-over from other donors' samples. The CDR3 nucleotides read TGTGCCAGCAGCTTACAGGGGAGAGGGAGCAATCAGCCCCAGCATTTT. Its translation: CASSLQGRGSNQPQHF.